This TCR beta chain was obtained from a study of spatial heterogeneity in lung cancer. Study background: Where available, sequencing covered follow-up PBMC samples, taken at a median of approximately 2 years after resection. Raw reads showed each unique TCR and UMI combination turning up more than ten times on average.

Time point given: blood at routine non-recurrence follow-up after resection. The study sequenced unsorted whole RNA from tumor, nontumor lung or frozen PBMC. A single record per CDR3 protein comes from TCRdb applying MiXCR to the 5' RACE reads. Counted here are around 110,000 distinct CDR3 sequences, 9.5% to 15% occurring once; the ten biggest clones make up around 16%. With respect to this clonotype: A junction boundary mismatches the germline segment, possibly from a read error.

This CDR3 spans 11 amino acids. Germline loops: CDR1 DFQATT, CDR2 SNEGSKA (reference sequence). V gene TRBV20-1 combines with J gene TRBJ2-1; no reliable D call. The sample was PBMCs, taken at follow-up. This TCR was recovered from a male donor with early-stage non-small cell lung cancer. CDR3 region: CSGFLLGDSAF. CDR3 coding DNA: TGCAGTGGATTCTTGTTGGGTGATAGTGCCTTC.